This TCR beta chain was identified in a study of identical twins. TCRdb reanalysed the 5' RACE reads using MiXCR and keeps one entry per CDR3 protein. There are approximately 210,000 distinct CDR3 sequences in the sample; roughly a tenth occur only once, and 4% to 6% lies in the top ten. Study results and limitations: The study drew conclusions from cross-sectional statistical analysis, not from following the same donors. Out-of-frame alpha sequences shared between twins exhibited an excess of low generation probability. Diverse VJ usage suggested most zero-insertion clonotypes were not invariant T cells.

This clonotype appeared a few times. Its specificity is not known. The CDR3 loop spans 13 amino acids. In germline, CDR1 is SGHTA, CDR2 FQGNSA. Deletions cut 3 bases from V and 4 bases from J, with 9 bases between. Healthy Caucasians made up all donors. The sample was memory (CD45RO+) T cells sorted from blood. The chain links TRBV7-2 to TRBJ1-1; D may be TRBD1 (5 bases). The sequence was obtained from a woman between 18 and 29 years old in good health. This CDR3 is CASSFYGGTEAFF. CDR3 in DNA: TGTGCCAGCAGCTTCTACGGGGGCACTGAAGCTTTCTTT.